This entry lists 20 T cell receptor beta chains sequenced from one sample in a study of cytomegalovirus exposure and HLA in healthy donors. PCR amplification relied on 60 Vbeta primers (plus 13 Jbeta primers). Profiling relied on immunoSEQ multiplex PCR, and the TCRdb table lists in-frame clones only, not all of them. The table lists roughly 100,000 clones, approximately 80% of them singletons, with 10% in the top ten. The sample consisted of PBMCs. The receptors were sampled from a human donor in good health.

This chain uses TRBV2 with TRBJ1-5; a weak D match, TRBD1 (5 bases). Deletions cut 0 bases from V and 7 bases from J, with 7 bases between. CDR3 length: 13 residues. CDR1 is SNHLY and CDR2 is FYNNEI in the germline V gene. CDR3 region: CASSEARGQPQHF. The CDR3, as DNA: TGTGCCAGCAGTGAAGCGCGGGGGCAGCCCCAGCATTTT.

The chain couples TRBV7-2 to TRBJ2-1; TRBD2 matches 8 bases. The CDR3 is 16 amino acids. Trimming at V came to 5 bases and at J to 3 bases, leaving 9 bases not matched to a gene. Per germline, CDR1 SGHTA and CDR2 FQGNSA. For the CDR3, the DNA is TGTGCCAGCAGCCCAGGGAAGCGGGGGAGCTACAATGAGCAGTTCTTC. Residues: CASSPGKRGSYNEQFF.

The CDR3 nucleotides read TGCGCCAGCAGCCCCAGGGCAACTAATGAAAAACTGTTTTTT. Its protein product is CASSPRATNEKLFF. The gene calls are TRBV5-1 and TRBJ1-4, with a tentative D call TRBD1 (5 bases). CDR1 is SGHRS, CDR2 YFSETQ, per germline. Trimming shortened V by 4 bases and J by 0 bases, and 7 bases separated the two germline ends. This CDR3 is built from 14 residues.

CDR3 DNA: TGTGCCATCAGACCTGGACTAGCGGATTACAATGAGCAGTTCTTC. Translation gives CAIRPGLADYNEQFF. The chain couples TRBV10-3 to TRBJ2-1; 10 bases align to TRBD2. Germline CDR1 and CDR2: ENHRY and SYGVKD. V lost 6 bases to trimming and J lost 4 bases; unmatched junction nucleotides: 6. The CDR3 has 15 residues.

The chain couples TRBV7-3 to TRBJ2-3; 9 bases line up with TRBD2. The CDR3 covers 16 residues. From germline, CDR1 is SGHTA and CDR2 FQGTGA. V lost 5 bases and J lost 2; bases outside the gene matches: 8. For the CDR3, the DNA is TGTGCCAGCAGCCCCCTCCCTAGCGGGGACACAGATACGCAGTATTTT. Translated: CASSPLPSGDTDTQYF. Supplemented by reference TRBV7-3 and TRBJ2-3, the full variable domain reads GAGVSQTPSNKVTEKGKYVELRCDPISGHTALYWYRQSLGQGPEFLIYFQGTGAADDSGLPNDRFFAVRPEGSVSTLKIQRTERGDSAVYLCASSPLPSGDTDTQYFGPGTRLTVL.

This sequence joins TRBV27 and TRBJ2-3; D is undetermined. V lost 3 bases and J 0 bases, leaving 16 bases between the germline ends. The CDR3 loop spans 17 amino acids. The germline V gene has CDR1 MNHEY and CDR2 SMNVEV (reference sequence). The CDR3 DNA reads TGTGCCAGCAGTTTTTTCCCCCCTAAAGCTAGCACAGATACGCAGTATTTT. It specifies CASSFFPPKASTDTQYF.

The CDR3 spells CSVVAGAKNIQYF. In DNA, the CDR3 is TGCAGCGTTGTTGCGGGGGCCAAAAACATTCAGTACTTC. The chain links TRBV29-1 to TRBJ2-4; TRBD2 might be the D (6 bases). The CDR3 loop spans 13 amino acids. Germline V gene sequence: CDR1 SQVTM, CDR2 ANQGSEA. Trimming removed 4 bases at V and 1 base at J, with 8 bases between.

The rearrangement joins TRBV19 to TRBJ1-2; the D gene is possibly TRBD1 (5 bases). Trimming pared 2 bases from V and 8 bases from J, leaving 15 bases between. Germline V gene data show CDR1 as LNHDA and CDR2 as SQIVND (reference sequence). The CDR3 has 14 amino acids. The CDR3 loop reads CASSIRNRPVGYTF. The CDR3 DNA follows: TGTGCCAGTAGTATAAGGAACAGGCCCGTAGGCTACACCTTC.

V usage is TRBV7-6 and J usage is TRBJ1-2, with 7 bases aligning to TRBD1. The CDR3 consists of 16 residues. Trimming removed 5 bases from V and 8 bases from J; junction bases left unmatched: 17. Germline V gene data show CDR1 as SGHVS and CDR2 as FNYEAQ. The DNA of the CDR3 is TGTGCCAGCAGCCAAGGGGGCCGGGGGCTTAAGGAAGGCTACACCTTC. Translating gives CASSQGGRGLKEGYTF.

This clone has just one count. The rearrangement links TRBV4-1 to TRBJ2-5, with TRBD2 identical over 8 bases. Germline V gene lookup returns CDR1 MGHRA and CDR2 YSYEKL. The CDR3 has 16 amino acids. The junction had 9 bases not matched to a gene; V was cut back by 1 base and J by 5 bases. The CDR3 protein is CASSQGPGGAWETQYF. In DNA, the CDR3 is TGCGCCAGCAGCCAAGGACCGGGGGGGGCTTGGGAGACCCAGTACTTC.

The gene calls are TRBV6-5 and TRBJ1-3, with 7 positions matching TRBD1. V lost 8 bases, J lost 0 bases, and 7 bases stayed unmatched. The CDR3 covers 15 residues. CDR1 and CDR2 (germline): MNHEY, SVGAGI. The CDR3 DNA sequence: TGTGCCAGCGGAGACAGGGAGAGCTCTGGAAACACCATATATTTT. This encodes CASGDRESSGNTIYF.

The chain uses TRBV25-1 and TRBJ2-4; D is ambiguous. Germline lookup yields CDR1 MGHDK and CDR2 SYGVNS. V shed 3 bases and J shed 0 bases, with 6 bases lying between them. There are 14 residues in the CDR3. The CDR3 reads CASSESLAKNIQYF. CDR3 coding DNA: TGTGCCAGCAGTGAGTCTCTAGCCAAAAACATTCAGTACTTC.

There are a few counts of this clone. The chain joins TRBV11-2 to TRBJ2-6; D is unresolved. The germline V and J ends were trimmed by 2 bases and 1 base, with 6 bases remaining between them. There are 15 residues in the CDR3. Germline assignment: CDR1 SGHAT and CDR2 FQNNGV. CDR3 in amino acids: CASSLWLSGANVLTF. In DNA, the CDR3 is TGTGCCAGCAGCTTATGGCTTTCTGGGGCCAACGTCCTGACTTTC.

V and J are TRBV7-2 and TRBJ2-3; tentatively, D is TRBD2 (6 bases). This CDR3 region has 17 residues. The V and J ends lost 5 bases and 2 bases respectively, with 20 bases between them. Germline-derived CDR1 and CDR2 are SGHTA and FQGNSA. The CDR3 loop reads CASSLTIRGTFTDTQYF. The CDR3 DNA sequence: TGTGCCAGCAGCCTCACGATCCGCGGGACCTTCACAGATACGCAGTATTTT.

The rearrangement joins TRBV27 to TRBJ2-5; 7 nucleotides align to TRBD1. Losses at the gene ends were 6 bases for V and 6 bases for J; bases not matched to a gene: 13. The CDR3 consists of 15 residues. Germline CDR1 and CDR2: MNHEY and SMNVEV (reference sequence). The DNA for the CDR3 is TGTGCCAGCAGCTGGACCTGGGACAGTAAGCAGACCCAGTACTTC. Translated: CASSWTWDSKQTQYF.

The chain has TRBV9 and TRBJ2-3; D gene ambiguous. V dropped 0 bases and J dropped 6 bases, with 11 bases sitting between them. The CDR3 has 14 residues. The germline gives CDR1 SGDLS, CDR2 YYNGEE. The CDR3 is CASSVGASADTQYF. CDR3 bases: TGTGCCAGCAGCGTAGGCGCCTCTGCGGATACGCAGTATTTT.

V gene TRBV28 combines with J gene TRBJ2-7; no clear D. Germline V gene sequence: CDR1 MDHEN, CDR2 SYDVKM. This CDR3 has 10 residues. Between the trimmed V and J ends, which lost 8 bases and 3 bases, there was a span of 5 bases. CDR3: CASASYEQYF. CDR3 DNA sequence: TGTGCCAGCGCGAGCTACGAGCAGTACTTC.

The genes are TRBV30 and TRBJ1-2; possible D gene TRBD1, 5 bases. Germline V gene data show CDR1 as GTSNPN and CDR2 as SVGIG (reference sequence). The CDR3 is 13 residues long. Trimming took off 4 bases at V and 3 bases at J, with 12 bases between the two ends. CDR3 nucleotide sequence: TGTGCCTGGATGAGGAGGGGAGACTATGGCTACACCTTC. Translated: CAWMRRGDYGYTF.

CDR3: CASSLAPGAGGAYEQFF. CDR3 DNA: TGTGCCAGCAGCTTAGCCCCCGGGGCGGGAGGAGCTTATGAGCAGTTCTTC. V gene TRBV7-8 combines with J gene TRBJ2-1; 8 bases agree with TRBD2. Trimming removed 0 bases from V and 8 bases from J; junction bases left unmatched: 12. The CDR3 length is 17 residues. Germline V gives CDR1 SGHVS, CDR2 FQNEAQ.

The genes are TRBV19 and TRBJ2-1; 15 positions match TRBD2. The CDR3 has 17 residues. Trimming at V came to 2 bases and at J to 4 bases, leaving 3 bases not matched to a gene. CDR1 is LNHDA and CDR2 is SQIVND in the germline V gene (reference sequence). The CDR3 sequence: CASSISGLAGGYNEQFF. The CDR3 DNA is TGTGCCAGTAGTATATCCGGACTAGCGGGAGGGTACAATGAGCAGTTCTTC.